The 11 T cell receptor beta chains below all came from one sample that was sequenced in a study of beta chain features in type 1 diabetes. The investigators reverse transcribed all of the isolated RNA, so they sequenced expressed TCRB transcripts. The method was immunoSEQ multiplex PCR; TCRdb's version includes in-frame clones alone and lacks a portion of them. The data contain around 330,000 clones, around 10% of them singletons. The sequencing input was naive CD4+ T cells from blood. These receptors came from a woman in her twenties or thirties in good health.

This clone was seen only a few times. V gene TRBV7-9 combines with J gene TRBJ2-1; TRBD1 agrees at 8 bases. The CDR3 consists of 17 residues. In germline, CDR1 is SEHNR, CDR2 FQNEAQ (reference sequence). Trimming removed 6 bases from V and 8 bases from J; junction bases left unmatched: 18. CDR3 protein: CASSRRGKGRGQDEQFF. The CDR3 DNA sequence: TGTGCCAGCAGTCGGAGGGGTAAGGGCAGGGGGCAGGATGAGCAGTTCTTC.

The rearrangement joins TRBV4-2 to TRBJ2-7, with 8 bases aligning to TRBD2. Germline-derived CDR1 and CDR2 are LGHNA and YNFKEQ. V shed 3 bases and J 3 bases; nucleotides not matched to a gene: 4. This CDR3 spans 14 amino acids. The CDR3 DNA follows: TGTGCCAGCAGCCATAGCGGGAATTACTACGAGCAGTACTTC. Protein product: CASSHSGNYYEQYF.

This chain links TRBV25-1 with TRBJ2-5; tentatively, D is TRBD2 (5 bases). Trimming took off 5 bases at V and 4 bases at J, with 11 bases between the two ends. This CDR3 has 13 residues. Germline V gene sequence: CDR1 MGHDK, CDR2 SYGVNS. CDR3 bases: TGTGCCAGCAGTAGGCTAGCTGGAGAGACCCAGTACTTC. The encoded protein is CASSRLAGETQYF.

The V call is TRBV5-1, the J call TRBJ1-1; D gene ambiguous. Trimming stripped 0 bases from V and 5 bases from J, with 8 bases between. Germline V gene data show CDR1 as SGHRS and CDR2 as YFSETQ. The CDR3 has 13 amino acids. CDR3 nucleotide sequence: TGCGCCAGCAGCTTGGCTGGGGAGACTGAAGCTTTCTTT. Its translation: CASSLAGETEAFF.

This chain uses TRBV11-3 with TRBJ2-2, with 7 bases aligning to TRBD1. Germline CDR1 and CDR2: SGHNT and YENEEA. This CDR3 has 14 residues. V lost 5 bases and J lost 6; bases outside the gene matches: 6. The CDR3 region has the DNA TGTGCCAGCAGCCCGACAGGGCCCTCCGGGGAGCTGTTTTTT. Residues: CASSPTGPSGELFF.

This clone was recorded a few times. The V call is TRBV7-2, the J call TRBJ2-7; 8 nucleotides line up with TRBD1. The germline V gene encodes CDR1 SGHTA and CDR2 FQGNSA. The CDR3 loop spans 16 amino acids. After removal of 1 base from V and 3 bases from J, the junction contained 8 bases not matched to a gene. The CDR3 DNA reads TGTGCCAGCAGCTTAGACCACCCCGGGACAGGCTACGAGCAGTACTTC. Its translation is CASSLDHPGTGYEQYF.

The CDR3 bases are TGTGCCAGCAGTGAAGCGCTCAGGCTTGGCTACACCTTC. It encodes CASSEALRLGYTF. This chain connects TRBV2 to TRBJ1-2; D is ambiguous. CDR3 length: 13 residues. The V end lost 0 bases, the J end lost 7 bases, and 9 bases lay between the germline ends. Per germline, CDR1 SNHLY and CDR2 FYNNEI.

The chain recombines TRBV5-4 with TRBJ2-7, with D tentatively TRBD2 (6 bases). The germline V gene encodes CDR1 SGHNT and CDR2 YYREEE (reference sequence). V lost 4 bases to trimming and J lost 3 bases, with 17 bases between them. This CDR3 has 15 residues. This chain's CDR3 is CASSPGVAEFYEQYF. In DNA, the CDR3 is TGTGCCAGCAGCCCCGGGGTAGCGGAATTCTACGAGCAGTACTTC.

The V call is TRBV15, the J call TRBJ2-1, with D uncertain. Germline CDR1 is LNHNV and CDR2 is YYDKDF (reference sequence). Trimming cost V 0 bases and J 9 bases, with 9 bases left between them. This CDR3 region has 13 residues. The CDR3 bases are TGTGCCACCAGCAGAGATAACTTCCGTGAGCAGTTCTTC. This translates into CATSRDNFREQFF.

This clone was seen more than once but under ten times. The CDR3 region is CASSLAAGGFVGTDTQYF. CDR3 sequence (DNA): TGCGCCAGCAGCTTGGCAGCAGGGGGCTTTGTTGGAACAGATACGCAGTATTTT. The rearrangement joins TRBV5-1 to TRBJ2-3, with 8 bases that match TRBD1. The V segment lost 0 bases and the J segment 3 bases; nucleotides outside the gene matches: 12. The germline V gene has CDR1 SGHRS and CDR2 YFSETQ. The CDR3 runs to 18 residues.

This clone showed up just a few times. This sequence joins TRBV7-9 and TRBJ1-1; D gene unclear. V was cut by 5 bases and J by 0 bases, with 13 bases left in between. The CDR3 spans 15 residues. Germline CDR1 is SEHNR and CDR2 is FQNEAQ (reference sequence). The CDR3 region is CASSELGSLNTEAFF. DNA of the CDR3: TGTGCCAGCAGCGAACTCGGGAGCCTGAACACTGAAGCTTTCTTT.